This T cell receptor beta chain stems from a study of identical twins. Germline CDR1 reads LGHDT; CDR2 reads YNNKEL (reference sequence). The CDR3 is 13 residues long. V lost 3 bases to trimming and J lost 8 bases, with 11 bases between them. A few counts support this clonotype. A universal primer binding site was introduced by template switching. The final cDNA contained unique molecular identifiers. TCRdb reanalysed the 5' RACE reads using MiXCR and keeps one entry per CDR3 protein. The sample lists fewer than 550,000 distinct CDR3 sequences, around 15% occurring once. The sample also formed part of further work on yellow fever vaccine responses in identical twins.

The TCR comes from a woman aged 18-29 years in good health. The gene calls are TRBV3-1 and TRBJ2-1; possibly TRBD1 for D (5 bases). Sequencing was performed on CD4+ T cells sorted from blood. The CDR3 region is CASSQGLGDEQFF. The CDR3 bases are TGTGCCAGCAGCCAGGGGTTAGGGGATGAGCAGTTCTTC.